This T cell receptor (beta chain) derives from a study of T-cell memory formation after mild COVID-19. TCRdb processed the 5' RACE reads anew with MiXCR; each CDR3 protein has one entry. This table holds about 450,000 distinct CDR3 sequences, under 25% found once. General study findings and limits: Among CD4+ contracting clones, most were CM and EM, and CD8+ ones EMRA.

CDR3 length: 16 amino acids. Trimming removed 4 bases from V and 3 bases from J; junction bases left unmatched: 10. CDR1 and CDR2 (germline): MGHRA, YSYEKL. A note on this clonotype: As yet, its antigen is unknown.

The sequenced sample was PBMCs or a T cell subset sorted from them (not recorded which). The receptor's source is an adult woman who had mild COVID-19 (a few samples of this study predate the infection). Cell type and time point are not known. The chain combines TRBV4-1 with TRBJ2-7, with 9 bases matching TRBD1. CDR3 in amino acids: CASSPDSGQGFYEQYF. In DNA, the CDR3 is TGCGCCAGCAGCCCCGACTCGGGACAGGGTTTCTACGAGCAGTACTTC.